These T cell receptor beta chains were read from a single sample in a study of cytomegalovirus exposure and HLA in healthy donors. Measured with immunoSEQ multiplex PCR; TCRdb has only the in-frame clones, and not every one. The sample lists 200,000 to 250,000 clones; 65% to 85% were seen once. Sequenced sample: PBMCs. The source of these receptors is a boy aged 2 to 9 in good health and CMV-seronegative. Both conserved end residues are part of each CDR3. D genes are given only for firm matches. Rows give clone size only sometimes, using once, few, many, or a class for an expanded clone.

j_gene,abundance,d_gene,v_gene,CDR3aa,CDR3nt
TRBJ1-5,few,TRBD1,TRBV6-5,CASSPDRGSNQPQHF,TGTGCCAGCAGTCCGGACAGGGGCAGCAATCAGCCCCAGCATTTT
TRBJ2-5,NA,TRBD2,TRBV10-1,CASSRTSGGETQYF,TGCGCCAGCAGCCGGACTAGCGGGGGAGAGACCCAGTACTTC
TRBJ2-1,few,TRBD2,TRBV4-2,CASSQATSGRTHEQFF,TGTGCCAGCAGCCAGGCAACTAGCGGGAGGACCCATGAGCAGTTCTTC
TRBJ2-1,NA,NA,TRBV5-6,CASSLGPADEQFF,TGTGCCAGCAGCTTGGGTCCAGCGGACGAGCAGTTCTTC
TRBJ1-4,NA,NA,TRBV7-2,CASSLDGRVTTNEKLFF,TGTGCCAGCAGCTTAGATGGCAGGGTTACAACTAATGAAAAACTGTTTTTT
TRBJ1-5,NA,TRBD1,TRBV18,CASSPSPTGGEQPQHF,TGTGCCAGCTCACCATCCCCGACAGGGGGCGAACAGCCCCAGCATTTT
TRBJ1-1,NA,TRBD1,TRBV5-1,CASRATGQNEAFF,TGCGCCAGCAGGGCGACAGGGCAGAATGAAGCTTTCTTT
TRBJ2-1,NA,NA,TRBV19,CASSIGPAVYNEQFF,TGTGCCAGTAGTATTGGGCCAGCGGTATACAATGAGCAGTTCTTC
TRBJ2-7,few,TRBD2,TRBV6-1,CASRRGGIAGGEQYF,TGTGCCAGCAGGAGGGGGGGGATAGCGGGAGGTGAGCAGTACTTC
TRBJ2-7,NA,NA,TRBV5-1,CASSLDRVYEQYF,TGCGCCAGCAGCTTGGACAGAGTCTACGAGCAGTACTTC
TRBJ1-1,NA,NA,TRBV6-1,CASSEEGRAREAFF,TGTGCCAGCAGTGAAGAGGGGAGGGCGCGGGAAGCTTTCTTT
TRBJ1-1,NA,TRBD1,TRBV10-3,CAISEDRDLGEAFF,TGTGCCATCAGTGAAGACAGGGACCTGGGGGAAGCTTTCTTT
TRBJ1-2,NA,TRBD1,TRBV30,CAWGDRGRDGYTF,TGTGCCTGGGGGGACAGGGGTCGGGATGGCTACACCTTC
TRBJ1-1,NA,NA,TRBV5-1,CVSSWEGSSNTEAFF,TGCGTCAGCAGCTGGGAGGGAAGCTCGAACACTGAAGCTTTCTTT
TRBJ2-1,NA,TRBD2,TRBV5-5,CASSLGGRDNEQFF,TGTGCCAGCAGCCTTGGGGGGAGGGACAATGAGCAGTTCTTC
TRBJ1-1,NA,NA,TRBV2,CASSELGQMNTEAFF,TGTGCCAGCAGTGAACTAGGACAAATGAACACTGAAGCTTTCTTT
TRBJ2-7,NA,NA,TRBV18,CASSPTGNEQYF,TGTGCCAGCTCACCAACAGGTAACGAGCAGTACTTC
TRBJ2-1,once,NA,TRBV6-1,CASLRSSYNEQFF,TGTGCCAGCCTCAGAAGCTCCTACAATGAGCAGTTCTTC
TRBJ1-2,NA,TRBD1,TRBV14,CASSQVGQGSYTF,TGTGCCAGCAGCCAAGTAGGACAGGGCAGCTACACCTTC
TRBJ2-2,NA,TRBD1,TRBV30,CAWAQGARELFF,TGTGCCTGGGCTCAGGGGGCTCGGGAGCTGTTTTTT
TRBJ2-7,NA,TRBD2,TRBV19,CASSGRDDEQYF,TGTGCCAGCAGCGGGAGGGACGACGAGCAGTACTTC
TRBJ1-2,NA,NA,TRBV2,CASSGANYGYTF,TGTGCCAGCAGCGGGGCTAACTATGGCTACACCTTC
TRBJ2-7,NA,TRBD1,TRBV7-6,CASSPRGQPYEQYF,TGTGCCAGCAGCCCACGGGGACAGCCATACGAGCAGTACTTC
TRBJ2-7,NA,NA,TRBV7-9,CASSLVVAYEQYF,TGTGCCAGCAGCTTAGTTGTAGCCTACGAGCAGTACTTC
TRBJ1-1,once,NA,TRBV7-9,CASSLGQATEAFF,TGTGCCAGCAGCTTAGGACAGGCAACTGAAGCTTTCTTT
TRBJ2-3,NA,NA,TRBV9,CASSVDRADTQYF,TGTGCCAGCAGCGTAGACCGGGCAGATACGCAGTATTTT
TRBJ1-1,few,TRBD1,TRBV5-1,CASSSGQGTEAFF,TGCGCCAGCAGCTCGGGACAGGGAACTGAAGCTTTCTTT
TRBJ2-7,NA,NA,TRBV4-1,CASSQDEGEQYF,TGCGCCAGCAGCCAAGATGAGGGCGAGCAGTACTTC
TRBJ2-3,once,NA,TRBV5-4,CASSLSSPDTQYF,TGTGCCAGCAGCTTGTCTAGCCCGGATACGCAGTATTTT
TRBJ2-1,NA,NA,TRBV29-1,CSVGRRMTNNEQFF,TGCAGCGTTGGGAGGCGGATGACTAACAATGAGCAGTTCTTC
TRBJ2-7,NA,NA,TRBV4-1,CASSPTGSYEQYF,TGCGCCAGCAGCCCCACCGGGTCCTACGAGCAGTACTTC
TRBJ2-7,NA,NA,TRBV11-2,CASSLGSNYEQYF,TGTGCCAGCAGCTTGGGCAGCAACTACGAGCAGTACTTC
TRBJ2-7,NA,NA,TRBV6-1,CASSDMYEQYF,TGTGCCAGCAGTGATATGTACGAGCAGTACTTC
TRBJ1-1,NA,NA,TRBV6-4,CASSDSREGTEAFF,TGTGCCAGCAGTGACTCAAGGGAGGGGACTGAAGCTTTCTTT
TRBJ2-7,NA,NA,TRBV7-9,CASSLWDLSQYF,TGTGCCAGCAGCCTATGGGACTTATCGCAGTACTTC
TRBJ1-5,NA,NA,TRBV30,CAWSSGDNDGQPQHF,TGTGCCTGGAGTTCCGGGGACAATGACGGTCAGCCCCAGCATTTT
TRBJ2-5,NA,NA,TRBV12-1,CASSPPNELAGGETQYF,TGTGCCAGCAGCCCCCCTAACGAGCTAGCGGGAGGAGAGACCCAGTACTTC
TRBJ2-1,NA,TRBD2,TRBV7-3,CASSLMGGAGNEQFF,TGTGCCAGCAGCTTAATGGGCGGAGCGGGGAATGAGCAGTTCTTC
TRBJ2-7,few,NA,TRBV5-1,CASSLGQSDHEQYF,TGCGCCAGCAGCTTGGGACAGTCGGACCACGAGCAGTACTTC
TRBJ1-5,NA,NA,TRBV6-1,CASSEAPQGGYRGNQPQHF,TGTGCCAGCAGTGAAGCGCCTCAGGGTGGGTATAGGGGCAATCAGCCCCAGCATTTT